This T cell receptor beta chain was profiled in a study of blood T cell repertoires in COVID-19 (dated by TCRdb to between 2020 and 2021). Concerning the study at large: Collaborator samples came from the United States, Italy and Spain and covered acute and convalescent phases of COVID-19. Deeply sampled blood TCRbeta repertoires from subjects exposed to, actively infected with, or recovered from COVID-19 were included in the dataset. Samples were obtained from the ongoing ImmuneRACE study (first 160 participants) and from approximately 1,200 subjects provided by 6 global collaborators. The material from the prospective study consisted of cDNA or gDNA derived from T cells, B-cell-depleted T cells, or PBMCs. The repertoires were made available in a free public database intended to serve as a resource for research on the immune response to SARS-CoV-2. HLA class I and class II types, where available, came from metadata supplied by the sample provider rather than from assay-based typing. Nearly every sample came with metadata listing a de-identified subject ID, COVID-19 status, age in years and sex. Here is what the overall study found, with its caveats: How much clinical and demographic metadata was included differed by source and by participant, and the metadata was provided uncurated.

In the prospective study, participants were 18 to 89 years old, resided in about two dozen geographic areas of the United States, and were enrolled through a virtual design. In the prospective study, participants were assigned to cohorts based on the clinical history participants reported in a screening survey and a study questionnaire. For ImmuneRACE Cohort 3, a participant was defined as recovered based on two consecutive negative NP/OP PCR tests, clearance by a healthcare professional, or resolution of symptoms. In the prospective study, mobile phlebotomists collected whole blood, serum and a nasopharyngeal or oropharyngeal swab from each participant. Over an approximately 2-month period, participants in the prospective study had the option of providing additional blood draws and questionnaires. Blood samples from the prospective study were shipped frozen or at room temperature prior to DNA extraction.

TCRbeta CDR3 regions were amplified from genomic DNA by means of the immunoSEQ Assay, a bias-controlled multiplex PCR. From the authors' description of their analysis: Within the assay, amplification of reference gene primers was used to estimate how many nucleated cells each sample contained. To quantify the absolute abundance of each unique TCRbeta CDR3 rearrangement, sequence reads were collapsed and filtered. For each sample, productive Simpson clonality was calculated by taking the square root of Simpson's diversity index across productive rearrangements. In TCRdb, the immuneACCESS table is reduced to in-frame sequences with V and J assigned. These tables do not hold every clone; where another copy was compared, an unresolved V gene accounts for under half, and the others remain unexplained. Clone size and the V and J calls come from that table; the DNA yielded D and trimming. This sample gives approximately 240,000 clones in total; around nine tenths of them show up just once. The ten biggest clones cover approximately 2% of the sample.

Spanning cysteine to phenylalanine, the CDR3 consists of 15 amino acids. Only the CDR3 portion is preserved as DNA: 45 bases, with reading frame beginning at the first base. Trimming takes 2 bases off V and 6 bases off J; junction bases not matched to a gene: 7. CDR1 is given as MNHEY and CDR2 as SVGAGI, both from the germline V gene. A note on this clone: No cognate antigen has been identified for it. No much larger clone is present one base from it, and per-base qualities are unavailable.

The sample consisted of PBMCs or T cells enriched from blood (not recorded which). The source is a young woman who had recovered from COVID-19. Recombination joined TRBV6-5 with TRBJ2-1, with TRBD2 matching 7 junction bases. The DNA sequence follows: TGTGCCAGCAGTTACGGGGAGGGGTCGGGCAATGAGCAGTTCTTC. Its product reads: CASSYGEGSGNEQFF.